This TCR beta chain was captured by sequencing in a study of blood T cell repertoires in COVID-19. The authors' processing: Researchers report that nucleated cell counts were estimated from reference gene primer amplification. Here immunoSEQ multiplex PCR was the method, and the copy in TCRdb shows in-frame clones only, minus some. Clone size and the V and J calls come from that table; the DNA yielded D and trimming. The data show 110,000 to 150,000 clones, less than 90% seen once. This CDR3 spans 16 amino acids. The germline V gene encodes CDR1 SGHAT and CDR2 FQNNGV. The V end lost 5 bases, the J end lost 0 bases, and 13 bases lay between the germline ends. Residents of about two dozen US areas, aged roughly 18 to 95 years, made up the participants. Participants were placed into cohorts based on the clinical history they reported. This clone occurred once.

V and J are TRBV11-2 and TRBJ1-4, with TRBD1 as a possible D gene (6 bases). Sequenced material: PBMCs or T cells enriched from blood (not recorded which). The sequence derives from a man in his forties or fifties with acute COVID-19. CDR3 amino acids: CASSPGQPATNEKLFF. CDR3 DNA: TGTGCCAGCAGCCCCGGACAGCCTGCAACTAATGAAAAACTGTTTTTT.